The text below deals with one T cell receptor beta chain. Germline CDR1 MGHRA, CDR2 YSYEKL. V dropped 2 bases and J dropped 4 bases, with 8 bases sitting between them. CDR3 length equals 13 residues. This specimen comes from a study of long-term antiretroviral therapy in people with HIV. Running of the v3.0 immunoSEQ assay took place at survey level. Sequencing was performed with immunoSEQ multiplex PCR; in TCRdb, only in-frame clones are kept and a portion is missing. The sample consists of about 20,000 clones, around 91% of them appearing once. The sample consisted of unsorted PBMCs, taken 4.2 years after starting antiretroviral therapy. The clonotype was recovered from a man over 45 with HIV. The gene calls are TRBV4-1 and TRBJ2-5; TRBD1 might be the D (6 bases). The CDR3: CASSQTGSETQYF. Written as DNA, the CDR3 is TGCGCCAGCAGCCAAACAGGGTCAGAGACCCAGTACTTC.